Listed below are T cell receptor beta chains from one sample, sequenced in a study of T cells in Graves' hyperthyroidism and ophthalmopathy. TCRdb ran MiXCR on the multiplex PCR reads and lists one entry per CDR3 protein. The profile shows some 620,000 distinct CDR3 sequences, about 17% of them singletons. The sequencing sample was made of blood. The receptor source for this set is a woman in her thirties with Graves' hyperthyroidism. The conserved cysteine and the conserved F or W are not part of the CDR3 here.

J: TRBJ2-1
V: TRBV20-1
CDR3: SAALAGIPYNEQF

J: TRBJ2-2
V: TRBV7-6
CDR3: ASSLEAGGGTGELF

J: TRBJ1-1
V: TRBV11-2
CDR3: ASSFGLSAGTEAF

J: TRBJ1-2
V: TRBV6-2/TRBV6-3
CDR3: ASRPSGYGYT

J: TRBJ2-7
V: TRBV20-1
CDR3: SARVGDPSYEQY

J: TRBJ2-5
V: TRBV20-1
CDR3: SARYDLAVQETQY

J: TRBJ2-1
V: TRBV10-1
CDR3: ASSESGNDEQF

J: TRBJ1-2
V: TRBV6-7
CDR3: ALKRDRVGYGYT

J: TRBJ2-1
V: TRBV9
CDR3: ASSVDSWGGNEQF

J: TRBJ2-7
V: TRBV3-1
CDR3: ASSQRTSGLWEQY

J: TRBJ1-6
V: TRBV15
CDR3: ATSRRTGTTYNSPLH

J: TRBJ1-6
V: TRBV19
CDR3: ASSIEQTGNSPLH

J: TRBJ1-6
V: TRBV5-1
CDR3: ASSWSGTGKNSPLH

J: TRBJ1-5
V: TRBV20-1
CDR3: SARGVEYSNQPQH

J: TRBJ2-6
V: TRBV30
CDR3: AWSQHRASGANVLT

J: TRBJ2-1
V: TRBV9
CDR3: ASSVTDSWGYEQF

J: TRBJ2-1
V: TRBV14
CDR3: ASSSGLRYTAEQF

J: TRBJ2-6
V: TRBV3-1
CDR3: ASSQESGANVLT

J: TRBJ1-1
V: TRBV3-1
CDR3: ASSPDRRGNTEAF

J: TRBJ2-5
V: TRBV6-1
CDR3: ASKGQQETQY

J: TRBJ1-2
V: TRBV20-1
CDR3: SASEQTFSNYGYT

J: TRBJ2-4
V: TRBV20-1
CDR3: SASVGGNIQY

J: TRBJ2-2
V: TRBV11-1
CDR3: ASSLVAELF

J: TRBJ2-3
V: TRBV28
CDR3: ASSFGTSGSRAIGTDTQY

J: TRBJ2-7
V: TRBV9
CDR3: ASSVGGGGAGEQY

J: TRBJ2-7
V: TRBV11-2
CDR3: ASSLVRLKGGEQY

J: TRBJ2-5
V: TRBV2
CDR3: ASSTQETQY

J: TRBJ1-1
V: TRBV10-2
CDR3: ASSESVAGLNTEAF

J: TRBJ2-3
V: TRBV2
CDR3: ASGTSGKGDTQY

J: TRBJ2-1
V: TRBV28
CDR3: ASSWGPSYNEQF

J: TRBJ2-7
V: TRBV20-1
CDR3: SASRNRVSIYEQY

J: TRBJ1-2
V: TRBV12-3/TRBV12-4
CDR3: ATGTGSNYGYT

J: TRBJ2-7
V: TRBV28
CDR3: ASSLTRAGTYEQY

J: TRBJ2-7
V: TRBV19
CDR3: ASSIGMGTHEQY

J: TRBJ2-1
V: TRBV7-8
CDR3: ASSPFGGEGEQF

J: TRBJ2-1
V: TRBV20-1
CDR3: STAGLAGRSYNEQF

J: TRBJ2-7
V: TRBV27
CDR3: ASSLSGNLYEQY

J: TRBJ2-1
V: TRBV10-3
CDR3: ATKTSRSHNEQF

J: TRBJ2-7
V: TRBV11-3
CDR3: ASSSSTGGLYEQY

J: TRBJ1-2
V: TRBV7-3
CDR3: ASSSSGGRGYT

J: TRBJ2-7
V: TRBV2
CDR3: ASSVTRISYEQY

J: TRBJ1-4
V: TRBV5-1
CDR3: ASSLTTTNEKLF

J: TRBJ2-7
V: TRBV7-9
CDR3: ASSTRPSGSSYEQY

J: TRBJ1-1
V: TRBV5-6
CDR3: ASSFGHFTEAF

J: TRBJ1-3
V: TRBV28
CDR3: ATSLAARLTSSGNTIY

J: TRBJ2-1
V: TRBV6-2/TRBV6-3
CDR3: ASSLSRGFNEQF

J: TRBJ1-1
V: TRBV5-5
CDR3: ASKRQGTNTEAF

J: TRBJ1-2
V: TRBV2
CDR3: ASRLQGALYGYT

J: TRBJ1-5
V: TRBV15
CDR3: ATSHGTGPQH

J: TRBJ1-1
V: TRBV29-1
CDR3: SVRDRGWNTEAF

J: TRBJ1-1
V: TRBV2
CDR3: ASSDGPSLNTEAF

J: TRBJ2-7
V: TRBV3-1
CDR3: ASSQDAGGYEQY

J: TRBJ2-7
V: TRBV11-2
CDR3: ASTPGPGTGDGSYEQY

J: TRBJ2-5
V: TRBV7-8
CDR3: ASSLAGGGGSIETQY

J: TRBJ1-2
V: TRBV28
CDR3: ASTTRTAYGYT

J: TRBJ2-7
V: TRBV27
CDR3: ASSLASGRGEQY

J: TRBJ1-3
V: TRBV6-1
CDR3: ASSPGFTGNTIY